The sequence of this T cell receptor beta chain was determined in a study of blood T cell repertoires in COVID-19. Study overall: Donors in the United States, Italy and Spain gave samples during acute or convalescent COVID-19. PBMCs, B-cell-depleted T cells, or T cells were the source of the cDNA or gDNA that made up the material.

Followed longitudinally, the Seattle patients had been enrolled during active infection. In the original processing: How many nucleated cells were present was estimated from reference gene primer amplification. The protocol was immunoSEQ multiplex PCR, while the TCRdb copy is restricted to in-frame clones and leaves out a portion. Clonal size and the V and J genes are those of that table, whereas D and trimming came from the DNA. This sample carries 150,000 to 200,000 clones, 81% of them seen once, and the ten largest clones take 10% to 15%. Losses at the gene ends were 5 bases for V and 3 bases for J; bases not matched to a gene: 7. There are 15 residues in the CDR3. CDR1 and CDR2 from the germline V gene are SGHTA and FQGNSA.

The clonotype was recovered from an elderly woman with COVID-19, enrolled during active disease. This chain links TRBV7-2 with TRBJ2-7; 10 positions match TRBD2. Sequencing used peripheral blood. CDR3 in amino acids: CASSPSSGGFYEQYF. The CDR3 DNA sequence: TGTGCCAGCAGCCCGTCTAGCGGGGGATTCTACGAGCAGTACTTC. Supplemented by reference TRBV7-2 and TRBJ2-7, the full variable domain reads GAGVSQSPSNKVTEKGKDVELRCDPISGHTALYWYRQSLGQGLEFLIYFQGNSAPDKSGLPSDRFSAERTGGSVSTLTIQRTQQEDSAVYLCASSPSSGGFYEQYFGPGTRLTVT.